The present T cell receptor beta chain was sequenced within a study of blood T cell repertoires in COVID-19. About the research overall: Some COVID-19 samples were acute and others convalescent; all came from the United States, Italy and Spain. PBMCs, B-cell-depleted T cells, or T cells were the source of the cDNA or gDNA that made up the material.

The authors' processing: Amplification from reference gene primers served as the basis for estimated nucleated cell counts. This table comes from immunoSEQ multiplex PCR, and its TCRdb copy is limited to in-frame clones, with some not included. Clonal size and the V and J genes are those of that table, whereas D and trimming came from the DNA. Seen here are fewer than 150,000 clones, 86% observed once, and the top ten hold about 16%. The V and J ends lost 1 base and 15 bases respectively, with 19 bases between them. The germline V gene encodes CDR1 SNHLY and CDR2 FYNNEI. CDR3 length: 14 amino acids. Sample: peripheral blood. This receptor was identified in a woman aged 50 to 60 who had recovered from COVID-19. The rearrangement uses TRBV2 and TRBJ1-5; tentative D call: TRBD1 (5 bases). The CDR3 DNA follows: TGTGCCAGCAGTGAAGGTATCAGGGCCCCCCGCTGGCATTTT. This translates into CASSEGIRAPRWHF.